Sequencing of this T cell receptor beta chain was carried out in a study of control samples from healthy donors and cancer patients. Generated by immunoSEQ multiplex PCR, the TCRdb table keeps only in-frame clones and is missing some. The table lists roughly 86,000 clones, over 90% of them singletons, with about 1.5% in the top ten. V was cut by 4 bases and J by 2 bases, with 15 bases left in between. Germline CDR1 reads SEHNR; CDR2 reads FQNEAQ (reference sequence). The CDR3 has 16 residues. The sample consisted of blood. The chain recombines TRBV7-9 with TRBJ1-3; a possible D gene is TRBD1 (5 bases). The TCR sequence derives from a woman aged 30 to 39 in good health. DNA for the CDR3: TGTGCCAGCAGCTCCGTGAATGCAGGGACTGGAAACACCATATATTTT. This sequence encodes CASSSVNAGTGNTIYF.